The 8 T cell receptor beta chains presented below share a single source sample, sequenced in a study of cytomegalovirus exposure and HLA in healthy donors. The PCR contained 60 Vbeta and 13 Jbeta primers. Repertoires were generated with immunoSEQ multiplex PCR, while TCRdb's copy carries only in-frame clones and drops some. The sample lists about 89,000 clones; around 80% were seen once. The specimen was PBMCs. Every receptor here comes from a man aged 25 to 40 in good health and CMV-seronegative.

The genes are TRBV30 and TRBJ2-7; a weak D match, TRBD2 (7 bases). Germline V CDR1 and CDR2: GTSNPN, SVGIG (reference sequence). The germline V and J ends were trimmed by 0 bases and 2 bases, with 11 bases remaining between them. CDR3 size: 14 residues. CDR3 in amino acids: CAWSVGGETYEQYF. DNA of the CDR3: TGTGCCTGGAGTGTAGGGGGGGAGACCTACGAGCAGTACTTC.

This clone was seen only a few times. Other nucleotide sequences from this sample produce the same CDR3. V gene TRBV15 combines with J gene TRBJ1-2; 10 bases are shared with TRBD1. The CDR3 runs to 14 residues. Trimming cost V 1 base and J 4 bases; bases outside gene matches: 0. The V gene's germline CDR1 is LNHNV and CDR2 YYDKDF (reference sequence). For the CDR3, the DNA is TGTGCCACCAGCAGAGGGACAGGGGGCTATGGCTACACCTTC. This codes for CATSRGTGGYGYTF.

The chain joins TRBV5-1 to TRBJ1-2; D not certain. The CDR3 is 15 amino acids. Germline CDR1 is SGHRS and CDR2 is YFSETQ. V was trimmed by 0 bases and J by 1 base, leaving 10 bases between them. The DNA for the CDR3 is TGCGCCAGCAGCTTGGGACGGGAACTTAACTATGGCTACACCTTC. It codes for CASSLGRELNYGYTF.

V gene TRBV27 combines with J gene TRBJ1-6; a weak D match, TRBD1 (6 bases). Trimming shortened V by 4 bases and J by 7 bases, and 20 bases separated the two germline ends. The CDR3 is 17 amino acids. Germline CDR1 MNHEY, CDR2 SMNVEV (reference sequence). The CDR3 here is CASSSKPTGNKNSPLHF. The CDR3 DNA reads as TGTGCCAGCAGTTCCAAACCAACAGGGAATAAGAATTCACCCCTCCACTTT.

This clone was seen a single time. The chain links TRBV18 to TRBJ1-1; TRBD1 matches 9 bases. The germline gives CDR1 KGHSH, CDR2 LQKENI. This CDR3 is 17 amino acids long. The V and J ends lost 3 bases and 3 bases, in that order; junction bases with no gene match: 11. Here the CDR3 reads CASSPLDRGLSDTEAFF. The CDR3 bases are TGTGCCAGCTCACCGCTGGACAGGGGACTTTCCGACACTGAAGCTTTCTTT. Based on the CDR3 plus reference TRBV18 and TRBJ1-1, the full variable domain is NAGVMQNPRHLVRRRGQEARLRCSPMKGHSHVYWYRQLPEEGLKFMVYLQKENIIDESGMPKERFSAEFPKEGPSILRIQQVVRGDSAAYFCASSPLDRGLSDTEAFFGQGTRLTVV.

This clone appeared a few times. The chain uses TRBV5-1 and TRBJ1-1, with 9 bases that match TRBD1. The V and J ends lost 3 bases and 1 base, in that order; junction bases with no gene match: 7. Germline CDR1 is SGHRS and CDR2 is YFSETQ. The length of the CDR3 is 16 residues. CDR3 region: CASSSNLGQGNTEAFF. DNA of the CDR3: TGCGCCAGCAGCTCGAACCTGGGACAGGGGAACACTGAAGCTTTCTTT.

The V gene is TRBV30, the J gene TRBJ1-4; 8 bases are a match to TRBD1. Germline V gene data show CDR1 as GTSNPN and CDR2 as SVGIG (reference sequence). The junction had 10 bases not matched to a gene; V was cut back by 0 bases and J by 7 bases. CDR3 size: 16 residues. This CDR3 reads CAWSVTGDFWAEKLFF. The CDR3 bases are TGTGCCTGGAGTGTGACAGGGGATTTCTGGGCTGAAAAACTGTTTTTT.

This clone was recorded once. The J gene is TRBJ1-1, the V gene TRBV5-6, with TRBD1 as a possible D gene (5 bases). V lost 5 bases, J lost 4 bases, and 15 bases lay in between. The CDR3 sequence is 14 residues long. CDR1 and CDR2 from the germline V gene are SGHDT and YYEEEE. The CDR3 DNA reads as TGTGCCAGCAGTAAGGGGAAGTGGTTCACTGAAGCTTTCTTT. It is translated as CASSKGKWFTEAFF. Supplemented by reference TRBV5-6 and TRBJ1-1, the full variable domain reads DAGVTQSPTHLIKTRGQQVTLRCSPKSGHDTVSWYQQALGQGPQFIFQYYEEEERQRGNFPDRFSGHQFPNYSSELNVNALLLGDSALYLCASSKGKWFTEAFFGQGTRLTVV.